What follows are 27 T cell receptor beta chains derived from one specimen sequenced in a study of shared clonotypes between healthy human individuals. The assay was immunoSEQ multiplex PCR, and TCRdb's table has in-frame clones only and misses some. The sample lists 2 million to 3 million clones; roughly 93% were seen once. The sample consisted of naive CD4+ T cells from PBMCs. Subset: CD45RA+ positively selected. Receptors were obtained from a man aged 18-30 years in good health. Some clones in this sample may be carry-over from other donors' samples.

CDR3 loop: CASSLVVRGTEAFF. CDR3 nucleotides: TGTGCCAGCAGCTTAGTGGTCAGGGGCACTGAAGCTTTCTTT. V and J are TRBV11-2 and TRBJ1-1; tentatively, D is TRBD1 (6 bases). This CDR3 spans 14 amino acids. CDR1 SGHAT and CDR2 FQNNGV come from the germline V gene. The V gene lost 1 base and the J gene lost 4 bases, with 10 bases spanning the gap.

The J gene is TRBJ1-5, the V gene TRBV2; the D gene is possibly TRBD1 (5 bases). CDR3 length: 14 amino acids. Trimming stripped 0 bases from V and 6 bases from J, with 9 bases between. The germline V gene encodes CDR1 SNHLY and CDR2 FYNNEI. This chain's CDR3 is CASSEAGAGQPQHF. CDR3 coding DNA: TGTGCCAGCAGTGAAGCCGGGGCAGGTCAGCCCCAGCATTTT. Complete variable domain (other parts from reference TRBV2 and TRBJ1-5): EPEVTQTPSHQVTQMGQEVILRCVPISNHLYFYWYRQILGQKVEFLVSFYNNEISEKSEIFDDQFSVERPDGSNFTLKIRSTKLEDSAMYFCASSEAGAGQPQHFGDGTRLSIL.

The CDR3 here is CASSRVEGLTGTQYF. The CDR3, as DNA: TGTGCCAGCAGTCGGGTAGAAGGCCTGACCGGGACCCAGTACTTC. The chain uses TRBV7-9 and TRBJ2-5; no clear D. V was shortened by 6 bases and J by 7 bases, with 21 bases between the two germline ends. CDR1 and CDR2 (germline): SEHNR, FQNEAQ (reference sequence). The CDR3 is 15 amino acids.

This clone was detected only a few times. CDR3 nucleotides: TGTGCCAGCAGCTTCACGGGACCTTACGAGCAGTACTTC. It encodes CASSFTGPYEQYF. V usage is TRBV7-2 and J usage is TRBJ2-7; either TRBD1 or TRBD2 may fit D (5 bases each). The V gene's germline CDR1 is SGHTA and CDR2 FQGNSA. V was shortened by 3 bases and J by 4 bases, with 10 bases between the two germline ends. This CDR3 has 13 amino acids.

As to this clone: A read error may produce the germline difference seen at one junction end. The rearrangement links TRBV6-1 to TRBJ2-4, with D possibly being TRBD1 or TRBD2 (5 bases each). This CDR3 is built from 14 residues. Germline V CDR1 and CDR2: MNHNS, SASEGT. Written as DNA, the CDR3 is TGTGCCAGCAGTGATGCGTTTAGACGGGGACGGTTTACTTTC. This translates into CASSDAFRRGRFTF.

As to this clone: Other DNA sequences in the sample encode the same CDR3. This chain links TRBV28 with TRBJ2-5, with 11 bases lining up with TRBD2. This CDR3 is built from 14 residues. Germline CDR1 reads MDHEN; CDR2 reads SYDVKM. With 5 bases clipped from V and 5 bases from J, the junction kept 4 bases outside the gene matches. Here the CDR3 DNA reads TGTGCCAGCAGTCTAGCGGGAGGTAGGGAGACCCAGTACTTC. It yields the protein CASSLAGGRETQYF.

V and J are TRBV5-6 and TRBJ1-6, with D possibly TRBD1 on 5 matching bases. The CDR3 totals 13 residues. Germline V CDR1 and CDR2: SGHDT, YYEEEE. V lost 5 bases and J 10 bases, leaving 13 bases between the germline ends. For the CDR3, the DNA is TGTGCCAGCAGTCTAACGGGGGGGTCACCCCTCCACTTT. This codes for CASSLTGGSPLHF.

The chain links TRBV5-1 to TRBJ2-7; D might be TRBD1 or TRBD2, each matching 5 bases. The V end was cut by 1 base, the J end by 3 bases, with 17 bases between. CDR1 SGHRS and CDR2 YFSETQ come from the germline V gene. The CDR3 has 16 residues. CDR3 region: CASSLRDPSPSYEQYF. The CDR3 DNA reads TGCGCCAGCAGCTTGCGGGACCCCTCTCCGAGCTACGAGCAGTACTTC.

This clone was seen only once. This rearrangement joins TRBV5-1 to TRBJ2-6, with D hard to call. Germline V gene sequence: CDR1 SGHRS, CDR2 YFSETQ. With 1 base removed from V and 0 bases from J, the gap between germline ends came to 8 bases. The CDR3 is made up of 16 amino acids. The DNA of the CDR3 is TGCGCCAGCAGCTTGAACACACACTCTGGGGCCAACGTCCTGACTTTC. Residues: CASSLNTHSGANVLTF.

V usage is TRBV7-9 and J usage is TRBJ2-7; 7 bases line up with TRBD1. Trimming took 5 bases from V and 3 from J; bases not matched to a gene: 7. Germline values: CDR1 SEHNR, CDR2 FQNEAQ (reference sequence). The CDR3 runs 14 residues. The CDR3 sequence is CASSAPRGHYEQYF. The CDR3 DNA reads as TGTGCCAGCAGCGCCCCGAGGGGGCACTACGAGCAGTACTTC. The full variable domain, in which reference TRBV7-9 and TRBJ2-7 provide the parts outside the CDR3, is DTGVSQNPRHKITKRGQNVTFRCDPISEHNRLYWYRQTLGQGPEFLTYFQNEAQLEKSRLLSDRFSAERPKGSFSTLEIQRTEQGDSAMYLCASSAPRGHYEQYFGPGTRLTVT.

As to this clone: Other DNA sequences within the sample encode an identical CDR3. The chain combines TRBV5-1 with TRBJ1-1, with D perhaps matching TRBD1 (5 bases). The V gene lost 4 bases and the J gene lost 2 bases, with 12 bases spanning the gap. The CDR3 length is 14 residues. Germline assignment: CDR1 SGHRS and CDR2 YFSETQ. In DNA, the CDR3 is TGCGCCAGCAGCGCTCAGGGCCTTAACACTGAAGCTTTCTTT. It yields the protein CASSAQGLNTEAFF.

The chain employs TRBV7-3 and TRBJ2-2; D gene ambiguous. Germline loops: CDR1 SGHTA, CDR2 FQGTGA. The V gene lost 3 bases and the J gene lost 0 bases, with 8 bases spanning the gap. The CDR3 is made up of 15 amino acids. CDR3 residues: CASSFSSTNTGELFF. The CDR3 nucleotides are TGTGCCAGCAGCTTTTCCAGTACGAACACCGGGGAGCTGTTTTTT. The full variable domain, rest sourced from reference TRBV7-3 and TRBJ2-2, is GAGVSQTPSNKVTEKGKYVELRCDPISGHTALYWYRQSLGQGPEFLIYFQGTGAADDSGLPNDRFFAVRPEGSVSTLKIQRTERGDSAVYLCASSFSSTNTGELFFGEGSRLTVL.

The rearrangement links TRBV4-3 to TRBJ2-2; D unclear. CDR3 length: 16 residues. Between the trimmed V and J ends, which lost 5 bases and 4 bases, there was a span of 17 bases. Germline-derived CDR1 and CDR2 are LGHNA and YSLEER. In DNA form, the CDR3 reads TGCGCCAGCAGCGGTGACTCCAGCAGGCTCACCGGGGAGCTGTTTTTT. It encodes CASSGDSSRLTGELFF.

The chain recombines TRBV5-8 with TRBJ2-7; 7 positions agree with TRBD1. J gave up 2 bases and V 1 base, and 6 bases lay outside the gene matches. The CDR3 loop spans 15 amino acids. The germline gives CDR1 SGHTS, CDR2 YDEGEE. This CDR3 is CASSLKDRRTYEQYF. CDR3 DNA: TGTGCCAGCAGCTTGAAGGACAGGCGGACCTACGAGCAGTACTTC.

A note on this clone: Other DNA sequences of this sample code for an identical CDR3. This chain links TRBV7-9 with TRBJ2-7; D is ambiguous. CDR1 and CDR2 from the germline V gene are SEHNR and FQNEAQ (reference sequence). V was pared by 3 bases and J by 2 bases, with 8 bases between. This CDR3 is built from 13 residues. CDR3 sequence reads: CASSFSGPYEQYF. The CDR3 coding sequence is TGTGCCAGCAGCTTCTCTGGCCCCTACGAGCAGTACTTC. Complete variable domain (other parts from reference TRBV7-9 and TRBJ2-7): DTGVSQNPRHKITKRGQNVTFRCDPISEHNRLYWYRQTLGQGPEFLTYFQNEAQLEKSRLLSDRFSAERPKGSFSTLEIQRTEQGDSAMYLCASSFSGPYEQYFGPGTRLTVT.

The V and J genes are TRBV6-5 and TRBJ1-2; the match to TRBD1 covers 8 bases. CDR3 length: 15 residues. V dropped 6 bases and J dropped 5; count of bases not matched to a gene: 11. CDR1 is MNHEY and CDR2 is SVGAGI in the germline V gene. For the CDR3, the DNA is TGTGCCAGCAGGAGAACCCGGACAGGGTTGTATGGCTACACCTTC. Its translation: CASRRTRTGLYGYTF.

This chain joins TRBV2 and TRBJ2-2; TRBD2 might be the D (5 bases). V gave up 7 bases and J gave up 6 bases, with 15 bases separating them. This CDR3 region has 14 residues. The germline V gene encodes CDR1 SNHLY and CDR2 FYNNEI. CDR3 DNA: TGTGCCAGCACAGAATCAGAGGGCCCCGGGGAGCTGTTTTTT. This translates into CASTESEGPGELFF.

V usage is TRBV28 and J usage is TRBJ2-7; TRBD2 is a possible D gene (6 bases). V was trimmed by 6 bases and J by 3 bases, leaving 18 bases between them. CDR1 is MDHEN and CDR2 is SYDVKM in the germline V gene. This CDR3 region has 15 residues. In DNA, the CDR3 is TGTGCCAGCAGGGGGACTGCCTCAAACTTCTACGAGCAGTACTTC. Residues: CASRGTASNFYEQYF.

The chain employs TRBV5-1 and TRBJ2-3; 11 bases agree with TRBD2. This CDR3 is 18 amino acids long. V lost 4 bases and J lost 3; bases outside the gene matches: 13. Germline V gene sequence: CDR1 SGHRS, CDR2 YFSETQ. CDR3 protein: CASSPPGLAGGLTDTQYF. CDR3 nucleotide sequence: TGCGCCAGCAGCCCCCCCGGTTTAGCGGGAGGGTTGACAGATACGCAGTATTTT.

The rearrangement uses TRBV7-2 and TRBJ1-1; weak D call: TRBD1 (5 bases). V was pared by 5 bases and J by 3 bases, with 13 bases between. The CDR3 extends over 14 amino acids. Germline V gene lookup returns CDR1 SGHTA and CDR2 FQGNSA. CDR3 DNA sequence: TGTGCCAGCAGCCGCCGGGAAGGGGACACTGAAGCTTTCTTT. Protein: CASSRREGDTEAFF.

The rearrangement links TRBV28 to TRBJ2-3, with 9 bases that match TRBD2. CDR1 is MDHEN, CDR2 SYDVKM, per germline. The length of the CDR3 is 17 residues. J lost 2 bases, V lost 4 bases, and 10 bases had no gene match. Here the CDR3 DNA reads TGTGCCAGCAGTTACCGCCCTCTAGCGGGGCTCACAGATACGCAGTATTTT. Protein product: CASSYRPLAGLTDTQYF.

The chain combines TRBV27 with TRBJ2-2, with no clear D. Germline V gene lookup returns CDR1 MNHEY and CDR2 SMNVEV (reference sequence). The length of the CDR3 is 14 residues. Trimming stripped 6 bases from V and 6 bases from J, with 14 bases between. CDR3 loop: CASSMGWGSGELFF. CDR3 sequence (DNA): TGTGCCAGCAGCATGGGATGGGGTTCCGGGGAGCTGTTTTTT.

V gene TRBV15 combines with J gene TRBJ2-2; D perhaps matches TRBD1 (6 bases). Germline V gene lookup returns CDR1 LNHNV and CDR2 YYDKDF (reference sequence). Trimming removed 2 bases at V and 3 bases at J, with 16 bases between. The length of the CDR3 is 17 residues. This CDR3 reads CATSRLQGLEDTGELFF. The CDR3, as DNA: TGTGCCACCAGCAGATTACAGGGTTTGGAGGACACCGGGGAGCTGTTTTTT.

The CDR3 DNA reads TGTGCCAGCAGTTACTCGAAGGGGGGGTCAGCCCAGCATTTT. Its protein product is CASSYSKGGSAQHF. This chain connects TRBV6-5 to TRBJ1-5; tentative D call: TRBD1 (6 bases). With 0 bases removed from V and 11 bases from J, the gap between germline ends came to 14 bases. The CDR3 consists of 14 residues. Germline V gene sequence: CDR1 MNHEY, CDR2 SVGAGI.

V usage is TRBV9 and J usage is TRBJ2-1; TRBD2 agrees at 9 bases. V trimming: 4 bases; J trimming: 6 bases; junction bases outside the gene matches: 23. The CDR3 loop spans 20 amino acids. Germline V gene lookup returns CDR1 SGDLS and CDR2 YYNGEE. The CDR3 bases are TGTGCCAGCAGCCCTCGGGTTTGGCCAGCGGGAGGACCAGACGGCAATGAGCAGTTCTTC. It translates to CASSPRVWPAGGPDGNEQFF. Together with reference TRBV9 and TRBJ2-1, the CDR3 gives the full variable domain: DSGVTQTPKHLITATGQRVTLRCSPRSGDLSVYWYQQSLDQGLQFLIQYYNGEERAKGNILERFSAQQFPDLHSELNLSSLELGDSALYFCASSPRVWPAGGPDGNEQFFGPGTRLTVL.

V and J are TRBV23-1 and TRBJ2-5; D perhaps matches TRBD1 (5 bases). TRBV23-1 is identified as an open reading frame with a role that is uncertain. This CDR3 is 15 amino acids long. V was shortened by 0 bases and J by 5 bases, with 13 bases between the two germline ends. Here the CDR3 DNA reads TGCGCCAGCAGTCAATCGAACAGGAAATGGGAGACCCAGTACTTC. Encoded protein: CASSQSNRKWETQYF.

This clone has a single count. The chain couples TRBV7-2 to TRBJ2-1; no clear D. Germline V lookup: CDR1 SGHTA, CDR2 FQGNSA. V lost 5 bases and J 9 bases, leaving 8 bases between the germline ends. The CDR3 has 11 amino acids. This CDR3 is CASSPPGEQFF. CDR3 in DNA: TGTGCCAGCAGCCCCCCTGGTGAGCAGTTCTTC.